Listed here are 8 T cell receptor beta chains from one sample, sequenced in a study of blood T cells in healthy people across ages. A sample-barcoded 5' primer and a J-beta primer mix were used in a second PCR of roughly 6 to 11 cycles. In TCRdb, the 5' RACE reads were re-called with MiXCR into one record per CDR3 protein. The sample has over 1,500,000 distinct CDR3 sequences, roughly 43% seen once; the top ten hold under 25%. Sequencing used blood. These receptors originate from a human donor in good health.

This clonotype was counted only a few times. The chain has TRBV7-2 and TRBJ2-7; D is uncertain. The V end lost 0 bases, the J end lost 5 bases, and 11 bases lay between the germline ends. This CDR3 is built from 14 residues. Germline values: CDR1 SGHTA, CDR2 FQGNSA. The CDR3 loop is CASSLAGRFHEQYF. Written as DNA, the CDR3 is TGTGCCAGCAGCTTAGCGGGTCGTTTCCACGAGCAGTACTTC.

This clonotype turned up a few times. The chain employs TRBV19 and TRBJ1-5; D perhaps matches TRBD1 (6 bases). This CDR3 spans 16 amino acids. Germline CDR1 is LNHDA and CDR2 is SQIVND (reference sequence). V was clipped by 3 bases and J by 0 bases, with 12 bases between them. CDR3 nucleotide sequence: TGTGCCAGTAGTATCCAGGGGACCTATAGCAATCAGCCCCAGCATTTT. Protein product: CASSIQGTYSNQPQHF.

This chain links TRBV28 with TRBJ2-4, with TRBD1 matching over 7 bases. Trimming removed 6 bases from V and 2 bases from J; junction bases left unmatched: 4. Per germline, CDR1 MDHEN and CDR2 SYDVKM. This CDR3 spans 14 amino acids. CDR3 nucleotide sequence: TGTGCCAGCAGGACAGGGTTAACCAAAAACATTCAGTACTTC. Its protein product is CASRTGLTKNIQYF.

Only a few counts were recorded for this clonotype. This sequence joins TRBV7-2 and TRBJ1-4; D is undetermined. CDR1 SGHTA and CDR2 FQGNSA come from the germline V gene. The CDR3 is 14 residues long. The V end was cut by 0 bases, the J end by 8 bases, with 10 bases between. As DNA, the CDR3 is TGTGCCAGCAGCTTAGCAGTCCACAGCGAAAAACTGTTTTTT. This sequence encodes CASSLAVHSEKLFF.

This chain connects TRBV24-1 to TRBJ2-5; 11 nucleotides line up with TRBD1. Trimming took 2 bases from V and 2 from J; bases not matched to a gene: 3. The CDR3 has 16 residues. The germline CDR1 and CDR2 sequences are KGHDR and SFDVKD. CDR3 bases: TGTGCCACCAGTGATTCCGGGACAGGGGGGCAAGAGACCCAGTACTTC. Its protein is CATSDSGTGGQETQYF.

V and J are TRBV20-1 and TRBJ1-6; a possible D gene is TRBD1 (5 bases). V was pared by 6 bases and J by 14 bases, with 23 bases between. The CDR3 has 14 amino acids. The germline gives CDR1 DFQATT, CDR2 SNEGSKA (reference sequence). The CDR3 coding sequence is TGCAGTGCACAAAAGGGGTTAGGCGGATTCACCCTCCACTTT. Translated: CSAQKGLGGFTLHF.

The gene calls are TRBV3-1 and TRBJ2-1; 8 nucleotides line up with TRBD1. V was clipped by 3 bases and J by 7 bases; unmatched bases: 8. The length of the CDR3 is 15 residues. Germline loops: CDR1 LGHDT, CDR2 YNNKEL (reference sequence). Written as DNA, the CDR3 is TGTGCCAGCAGCCAGGGACAGGTTCTAAGGAATGAGCAGTTCTTC. Protein sequence: CASSQGQVLRNEQFF.

The sample holds one count of this clonotype. The chain is built from TRBV4-1 and TRBJ1-2; D is uncertain. Trimming shortened V by 0 bases and J by 4 bases, and 21 bases separated the two germline ends. Germline V gene data show CDR1 as MGHRA and CDR2 as YSYEKL. The CDR3 has 18 amino acids. The CDR3 sequence is CASSQEYGLEELGYGYTF. DNA for the CDR3: TGCGCCAGCAGCCAAGAATATGGGCTTGAGGAGCTGGGCTATGGCTACACCTTC.